Listed here are 32 T cell receptor beta chains from one sample, sequenced in a study of blood T cells in healthy people across ages. A second PCR of 7 to 11 cycles used a sample-barcoded 5' primer and a J-beta primer mix. TCRdb passed the 5' RACE reads through MiXCR, listing each CDR3 protein once. The sample includes 1.5 million to 2 million distinct CDR3 sequences, about 49% seen only once; the top ten take more than 2%. Sequenced material: blood. The receptors shown here come from a woman in her 40s in good health.

DNA of the CDR3: TGTGCCAGCAGACCCCAAGGACATGGCTACACCTTC. This encodes CASRPQGHGYTF. This chain links TRBV27 with TRBJ1-2; D is ambiguous. In germline, CDR1 is MNHEY, CDR2 SMNVEV (reference sequence). V lost 6 bases, J lost 6 bases, and 11 bases lay in between. This CDR3 is 12 amino acids long.

The genes are TRBV4-3 and TRBJ2-2, with 11 positions matching TRBD2. V lost 4 bases and J lost 0; bases outside the gene matches: 4. CDR3 length: 17 amino acids. Germline lookup yields CDR1 LGHNA and CDR2 YSLEER. The CDR3 protein is CASSRLLAGANTGELFF. The CDR3 bases are TGCGCCAGCAGCCGCCTACTAGCGGGGGCGAACACCGGGGAGCTGTTTTTT.

This clonotype was recorded many times. The gene calls are TRBV29-1 and TRBJ2-7, with D tentatively TRBD2 (5 bases). Per germline, CDR1 SQVTM and CDR2 ANQGSEA. This CDR3 has 11 amino acids. Trimming took 0 bases from V and 6 from J, leaving 6 bases between them. Here the CDR3 DNA reads TGCAGCGTTGAAGATGGGAGCGAGCAGTACTTC. Its protein product is CSVEDGSEQYF.

The chain carries TRBV15 and TRBJ1-1; tentative D call: TRBD1 (5 bases). CDR1 and CDR2 (germline): LNHNV, YYDKDF (reference sequence). V lost 0 bases, J lost 3 bases, and 8 bases lay in between. The CDR3 consists of 14 residues. CDR3: CATSRDVGDTEAFF. The CDR3, as DNA: TGTGCCACCAGCAGAGATGTAGGGGACACTGAAGCTTTCTTT.

The J gene is TRBJ1-2, the V gene TRBV13, with 9 bases identical to TRBD1. CDR3 length: 15 amino acids. V lost 5 bases to trimming and J lost 6 bases; unmatched junction nucleotides: 10. Germline V gene data show CDR1 as PRHDT and CDR2 as FYEKMQ (reference sequence). The CDR3 sequence is CASSASTGGFHGYTF. The CDR3 coding sequence is TGTGCCAGCAGCGCCTCGACAGGGGGGTTTCATGGCTACACCTTC.

The chain uses TRBV20-1 and TRBJ2-1, with a tentative D call TRBD1 (6 bases). Germline V CDR1 and CDR2: DFQATT, SNEGSKA (reference sequence). CDR3 size: 17 residues. Deletions cut 5 bases from V and 0 bases from J, with 20 bases between. The CDR3 spells CSADGGFGGSSYNEQFF. CDR3 bases: TGCAGTGCTGACGGAGGTTTTGGGGGCTCCTCCTACAATGAGCAGTTCTTC.

J is TRBJ1-4 and V is TRBV25-1, with D possibly TRBD1 on 5 matching bases. Germline V gene sequence: CDR1 MGHDK, CDR2 SYGVNS. Trimming removed 11 bases at V and 8 bases at J, with 18 bases between. This CDR3 spans 13 amino acids. This chain's CDR3 is CAVDGGGEEKLFF. Here the CDR3 DNA reads TGTGCCGTCGATGGCGGGGGGGAAGAAAAACTGTTTTTT.

The chain combines TRBV27 with TRBJ1-1, with D perhaps TRBD1 (6 bases). CDR3 length: 13 amino acids. The germline CDR1 and CDR2 sequences are MNHEY and SMNVEV (reference sequence). Trimming took off 7 bases at V and 4 bases at J, with 13 bases between the two ends. CDR3 sequence (DNA): TGTGCCAGCAAAGACAGGTTGGGCACTGAAGCTTTCTTT. Protein product: CASKDRLGTEAFF.

This chain links TRBV27 with TRBJ2-4; D call uncertain. The germline V and J ends were trimmed by 7 bases and 15 bases, with 28 bases remaining between them. Germline assignment: CDR1 MNHEY and CDR2 SMNVEV (reference sequence). CDR3 length: 15 amino acids. For the CDR3, the DNA is TGTGCCAGCATGCGGCAGATACAAGACCAAGAGACCCTGTACTTC. This sequence encodes CASMRQIQDQETLYF.

The chain joins TRBV4-1 to TRBJ2-7; maybe TRBD1 (7 bases). Trimming took 11 bases from V and 12 from J, leaving 14 bases between them. Germline CDR1 reads MGHRA; CDR2 reads YSYEKL. The CDR3 contains 9 residues. CDR3 sequence: CALEGAAYF. The CDR3 DNA is TGCGCCTTGGAGGGGGCAGCGTACTTC.

CDR3 in amino acids: CSASEIGTGGSRYGYTF. The CDR3 nucleotides read TGCAGTGCTAGTGAGATAGGGACAGGGGGCTCTCGCTATGGCTACACCTTC. The chain combines TRBV20-1 with TRBJ1-2, with 12 nucleotides matching TRBD1. CDR3 size: 17 residues. Losses at the gene ends were 3 bases for V and 4 bases for J; bases not matched to a gene: 12. The germline gives CDR1 DFQATT, CDR2 SNEGSKA (reference sequence).

The chain employs TRBV24-1 and TRBJ2-1; D may be TRBD1 (6 bases). The CDR3 length is 13 residues. From germline, CDR1 is KGHDR and CDR2 SFDVKD. Between the trimmed V and J ends, which lost 2 bases and 7 bases, there was a span of 8 bases. Here the CDR3 reads CATSDYRANEQFF. The CDR3 DNA follows: TGTGCCACCAGTGATTACAGGGCGAATGAGCAGTTCTTC.

V is TRBV6-2 or TRBV6-3 and J is TRBJ2-1; 9 nucleotides line up with TRBD1. The length of the CDR3 is 16 residues. V lost 2 bases to trimming and J lost 4 bases; unmatched junction nucleotides: 6. CDR1 and CDR2 from the germline V gene are MNHEY and SVGEGT. The chain's CDR3 is CASSYDPGQGYNEQFF. In nucleotides, the CDR3 is TGTGCCAGCAGTTACGATCCGGGACAGGGATACAATGAGCAGTTCTTC.

The V call is TRBV15, the J call TRBJ2-5; 10 positions agree with TRBD1. Germline V gene data show CDR1 as LNHNV and CDR2 as YYDKDF (reference sequence). The CDR3 contains 16 residues. Trimming at V came to 4 bases and at J to 1 base, leaving 6 bases not matched to a gene. CDR3 sequence reads: CATSTRTGGTQETQYF. The CDR3 nucleotides are TGTGCCACCAGCACGCGGACAGGGGGGACCCAAGAGACCCAGTACTTC. The full variable domain, in which reference TRBV15 and TRBJ2-5 provide the parts outside the CDR3, is DAMVIQNPRYQVTQFGKPVTLSCSQTLNHNVMYWYQQKSSQAPKLLFHYYDKDFNNEADTPDNFQSRRPNTSFCFLDIRSPGLGDTAMYLCATSTRTGGTQETQYFGPGTRLLVL.

V usage is TRBV4-3 and J usage is TRBJ2-4; D is perhaps TRBD1 (5 bases). The DNA matches TRBJ2-7 better at its end, which makes the J call doubtful. The CDR3 has 15 residues. The germline V gene has CDR1 LGHNA and CDR2 YSLEER. The CDR3 coding sequence is TGCGCCAGCAGCCAAGTACGGACAAGCACCTACGAGCAGTACTTC. This encodes CASSQVRTSTYEQYF.

This chain links TRBV12-3 or TRBV12-4 with TRBJ1-2; D might be TRBD1 (6 bases). This CDR3 comprises 15 residues. With 7 bases removed from V and 3 bases from J, the gap between germline ends came to 18 bases. CDR3 loop: CASTPRIGGDYGYTF. CDR3 in DNA: TGTGCCAGCACCCCGAGGATCGGGGGCGACTATGGCTACACCTTC.

This sequence joins TRBV29-1 and TRBJ1-2, with D hard to call. CDR1 SQVTM and CDR2 ANQGSEA come from the germline V gene. Deletions cut 5 bases from V and 3 bases from J, with 10 bases between. The CDR3 runs 12 residues. CDR3 residues: CSVLDGDYGYTF. The CDR3 DNA reads as TGCAGCGTTCTCGACGGAGACTATGGCTACACCTTC.

This rearrangement joins TRBV18 to TRBJ1-1, with TRBD1 matching over 7 bases. Germline loops: CDR1 KGHSH, CDR2 LQKENI. Trimming cost V 1 base and J 2 bases; bases outside gene matches: 10. This CDR3 comprises 17 residues. CDR3 sequence: CASSPRLGDSPNTEAFF. CDR3 bases: TGTGCCAGCTCACCACGTCTCGGGGACAGTCCCAACACTGAAGCTTTCTTT. Combining the CDR3 with reference TRBV18 and TRBJ1-1 gives the whole variable domain NAGVMQNPRHLVRRRGQEARLRCSPMKGHSHVYWYRQLPEEGLKFMVYLQKENIIDESGMPKERFSAEFPKEGPSILRIQQVVRGDSAAYFCASSPRLGDSPNTEAFFGQGTRLTVV.

In its sample, this clonotype was seen a few times. The chain is built from TRBV5-5 and TRBJ2-4; D perhaps matches TRBD2 (5 bases). Germline loops: CDR1 SGHKS, CDR2 YYEKEE (reference sequence). Trimming stripped 6 bases from V and 0 bases from J, with 19 bases between. This CDR3 is built from 17 residues. The CDR3: CASTPPGSNLAKNIQYF. The DNA of the CDR3 is TGTGCCAGCACTCCACCGGGATCCAACTTAGCCAAAAACATTCAGTACTTC.

This clonotype was seen a few times. The chain joins TRBV12-3 or TRBV12-4 to TRBJ2-3, with TRBD2 identical over 14 bases. The CDR3 spans 18 residues. The V and J ends lost 2 bases and 0 bases, in that order; junction bases with no gene match: 4. In DNA, the CDR3 is TGTGCCAGCAGTTTAAGACTAGCGGGGGGGACTAGCACAGATACGCAGTATTTT. Amino acids: CASSLRLAGGTSTDTQYF.

V is TRBV11-2 and J is TRBJ2-7; 11 bases agree with TRBD2. The CDR3 is made up of 17 amino acids. Germline-derived CDR1 and CDR2 are SGHAT and FQNNGV. The junction had 13 bases not matched to a gene; V was cut back by 6 bases and J by 3 bases. The CDR3 coding sequence is TGTGCCAGCAGTCGAACGCCTAGCGGGGGGTCATGCTACGAGCAGTACTTC. The encoded protein is CASSRTPSGGSCYEQYF.

The table lists this clonotype with a few counts. The V call is TRBV6-5, the J call TRBJ2-3, with D maybe TRBD2 (5 bases). The CDR3 is 16 residues long. Germline V gene lookup returns CDR1 MNHEY and CDR2 SVGAGI. Trimming removed 4 bases at V and 5 bases at J, with 19 bases between. The DNA of the CDR3 is TGTGCCAGCAGTTCAGATCTCCGGGGTGGTTTAGATACGCAGTATTTT. This sequence encodes CASSSDLRGGLDTQYF.

This clonotype was observed at least ten times. The chain employs TRBV13 and TRBJ2-1; 10 bases map to TRBD2. The CDR3 spans 15 residues. CDR1 and CDR2 (germline): PRHDT, FYEKMQ (reference sequence). V was pared by 0 bases and J by 5 bases, with 1 base of the junction left unmatched. Here the CDR3 DNA reads TGTGCCAGCAGCTTAGGAACTAGCGGGGACAATGAGCAGTTCTTC. Translated: CASSLGTSGDNEQFF.

The chain uses TRBV9 and TRBJ2-3; possible D gene TRBD2, 5 bases. The V gene's germline CDR1 is SGDLS and CDR2 YYNGEE. V lost 1 base, J lost 3 bases, and 12 bases lay in between. The CDR3 runs 15 residues. CDR3 sequence reads: CASSVTGADTDTQYF. CDR3 in DNA: TGTGCCAGCAGCGTAACCGGAGCGGATACAGATACGCAGTATTTT.

This chain connects TRBV5-1 to TRBJ2-7; D is unresolved. This CDR3 is built from 15 residues. CDR1 and CDR2 (germline): SGHRS, YFSETQ. Trimming removed 0 bases at V and 0 bases at J, with 10 bases between. The CDR3 is CASSLGHIGSYEQYF. As DNA, the CDR3 is TGCGCCAGCAGCTTGGGACACATCGGCTCCTACGAGCAGTACTTC.

The chain joins TRBV11-2 to TRBJ2-1, with a weak D call TRBD1 (6 bases). CDR3 length: 16 residues. Germline V lookup: CDR1 SGHAT, CDR2 FQNNGV. With 0 bases removed from V and 0 bases from J, the gap between germline ends came to 9 bases. CDR3 sequence reads: CASSLDPDSSYNEQFF. CDR3 in DNA: TGTGCCAGCAGCTTAGACCCGGACAGCTCCTACAATGAGCAGTTCTTC.

There are a few counts of this clonotype. The V gene is TRBV6-4, the J gene TRBJ1-2; D perhaps matches TRBD1 (5 bases). V gave up 3 bases and J gave up 2 bases, with 10 bases separating them. CDR3 length: 14 residues. Germline CDR1 is MRHNA and CDR2 is SNTAGT. In nucleotides, the CDR3 is TGTGCCAGCAGTGAAGGGTGGGGGAACTATGGCTACACCTTC. This translates into CASSEGWGNYGYTF.

The DNA of the CDR3 is TGTGCCATCAGTGAACGGGACGGCTCCTACGAGCAGTACTTC. Protein sequence: CAISERDGSYEQYF. V and J are TRBV10-3 and TRBJ2-7; either TRBD1 or TRBD2 may fit D (5 bases each). Germline loops: CDR1 ENHRY, CDR2 SYGVKD. V lost 3 bases and J lost 0, with 9 bases in between. This CDR3 region has 14 residues.

The chain carries TRBV4-1 and TRBJ2-7; D is possibly TRBD2 (6 bases). CDR3 length: 15 amino acids. CDR1 and CDR2 (germline): MGHRA, YSYEKL. V was pared by 0 bases and J by 3 bases, with 12 bases between. The CDR3 coding sequence is TGCGCCAGCAGCCAAGAATCTGGGGGGTACTACGAGCAGTACTTC. Translation gives CASSQESGGYYEQYF.

This clonotype was seen only a few times. V and J are TRBV20-1 and TRBJ2-5; TRBD2 matches at 11 bases. The CDR3 is made up of 15 amino acids. Germline CDR1 reads DFQATT; CDR2 reads SNEGSKA (reference sequence). Trimming removed 3 bases from V and 1 base from J; junction bases left unmatched: 4. The CDR3 loop is CSASGTSGGQETQYF. DNA of the CDR3: TGCAGTGCTAGCGGTACTAGCGGGGGCCAAGAGACCCAGTACTTC.

The chain is built from TRBV7-2 and TRBJ2-3; D is possibly TRBD1 (5 bases). This CDR3 is 13 amino acids long. Germline CDR1 is SGHTA and CDR2 is FQGNSA. V lost 8 bases, J lost 2 bases, and 11 bases lay in between. This CDR3 is CASGRTNTDTQYF. CDR3 DNA sequence: TGTGCCAGCGGACGGACAAACACAGATACGCAGTATTTT.

V usage is TRBV28 and J usage is TRBJ1-2, with D tentatively TRBD1 (6 bases). The CDR3 covers 16 residues. Germline-derived CDR1 and CDR2 are MDHEN and SYDVKM. Trimming removed 3 bases from V and 5 bases from J, with 19 bases in between. CDR3 coding DNA: TGTGCCAGCAGTTTTTGGGGGCGGGGGAACCGTTATGGCTACACCTTC. Protein sequence: CASSFWGRGNRYGYTF.